This T cell receptor beta chain was profiled in a study of response to subunit inactivated influenza vaccine. MiXCR, run by TCRdb on the RT-PCR reads, gives a single entry per CDR3 protein. The top ten clones hold roughly 10% of a sample with 710,000 or so distinct CDR3 sequences, around 16% of them seen once. As to this clonotype: Its target is not known.

Findings of the study overall: Authors suggested each seasonal influenza vaccination recruits few new T cells.

This CDR3 is built from 15 residues. From germline, CDR1 is WSHSY and CDR2 SAAADI. The V end was cut by 7 bases, the J end by 2 bases, with 16 bases between. V gene TRBV10-2 combines with J gene TRBJ2-3; perhaps TRBD1 as D (6 bases). The sequencing used PBMCs from blood, collected 12 days after vaccination. This clonotype was sampled from a man aged 45-65 years who received an inactivated influenza vaccine. The CDR3: CASNLGQSYTDTQYF. In nucleotides, the CDR3 is TGCGCCAGCAACCTTGGACAGAGCTACACAGATACGCAGTATTTT.